This entry features one T cell receptor (beta chain) sequence. This sample was taken from a study of blood T cell repertoires in COVID-19. The V gene end was trimmed by 7 bases and the J gene end by 1 base; junction bases not matched to a gene: 0. Germline CDR1 SGHRS, CDR2 YFSETQ. The CDR3 has 13 residues. In the source study's methods: How many nucleated cells were present was estimated from reference gene primer amplification. TCRdb's table, derived via immunoSEQ multiplex PCR, lists solely in-frame clones and lacks some. For V, J and clone size, that table is used; D and trimming come from the DNA. The sample lists some 270,000 clones; 70% to 90% were seen once.

The chain uses TRBV5-1 and TRBJ2-3; the match to TRBD2 covers 10 bases. The sequence came from a woman in her 30s with acute COVID-19. Specimen: PBMCs or T cells enriched from blood (not recorded which). CDR3 bases: TGCGCCAGCGGACTAGCGGGCACAGATACGCAGTATTTT. Translation: CASGLAGTDTQYF.